This entry lists 20 T cell receptor beta chains sequenced from one sample in a study of tumor-infiltrating lymphocytes in primary liver carcinoma. The authors made TCR beta cDNA from around 500 ng total RNA with a constant-region primer. Three nested multiplex PCR rounds, a slightly modified ARM-PCR, produced the libraries for TCR beta. The study ran its first two PCR rounds for roughly 11 cycles each, using TRBV1-TRBV30 forward primers and a C-beta reverse primer. One entry per CDR3 protein results from TCRdb running MiXCR on the multiplex PCR reads. The table records 90,000 to 150,000 distinct CDR3 sequences, about two thirds of them present only once. Unsorted bulk tissue, about 17-34 mg of it, served as the source for co-extraction of RNA and DNA. Sequenced: tumor-adjacent normal liver tissue. These receptors originate from a woman aged 55-69 years with primary liver carcinoma and hepatitis B virus infection.

The rearrangement joins TRBV28 to TRBJ2-7; TRBD1 matches at 9 bases. Trimming at V came to 5 bases and at J to 4 bases, leaving 9 bases not matched to a gene. CDR1 is MDHEN and CDR2 is SYDVKM in the germline V gene. CDR3 length: 15 residues. CDR3 protein: CASSDRDRDGYEQYF. CDR3 coding DNA: TGTGCCAGCAGTGATCGGGACAGGGATGGGTACGAGCAGTACTTC.

The chain combines TRBV28 with TRBJ2-1; D is undetermined. Germline CDR1 MDHEN, CDR2 SYDVKM. This CDR3 has 14 amino acids. Trimming removed 2 bases at V and 6 bases at J, with 11 bases between. This chain's CDR3 is CASSLALTGNEQFF. CDR3 nucleotide sequence: TGTGCCAGCAGTTTAGCACTAACTGGCAATGAGCAGTTCTTC.

This chain connects TRBV29-1 to TRBJ2-2, with 8 bases fitting TRBD2. Losses at the gene ends were 5 bases for V and 8 bases for J; bases not matched to a gene: 10. Per germline, CDR1 SQVTM and CDR2 ANQGSEA. The length of the CDR3 is 14 residues. The CDR3 spells CSVRETSATGELFF. DNA for the CDR3: TGCAGCGTTCGTGAGACTAGCGCCACAGGGGAGCTGTTTTTT.

In regard to this clonotype: The germline gene is not matched at one end of the junction; a read error may be the cause. The chain recombines TRBV29-1 with TRBJ2-7; TRBD2 is a possible D gene (5 bases). Germline V gene lookup returns CDR1 SQVTM and CDR2 ANQGSEA. This CDR3 comprises 14 residues. As DNA, the CDR3 is TGCAGCGTGGCTGTGATAGCGAGAATCTACGAGCAATACTTC. This codes for CSVAVIARIYEQYF.

Points on this clonotype: The conserved closing phenylalanine or tryptophan is absent in this CDR3, likely reflecting a read error. CDR3 protein: CASSQGALESYEQYL. CDR3 nucleotides: TGTGCCAGCAGCCAGGGAGCCTTAGAGTCCTACGAGCAGTACTTA. The chain recombines TRBV4-2 with TRBJ2-7; D may be TRBD2 (5 bases). The CDR3 runs to 15 residues. With 3 bases removed from V and 1 base from J, the gap between germline ends came to 13 bases. Germline V gene lookup returns CDR1 LGHNA and CDR2 YNFKEQ.

With regard to this clonotype: Its ends do not fully match the called genes, so a read error is possible. This rearrangement joins TRBV7-9 to TRBJ1-5; 9 bases map to TRBD1. Germline assignment: CDR1 SEHNR and CDR2 FQNEAQ (reference sequence). This CDR3 comprises 17 residues. The CDR3 protein is CVSSAADRGGSNQSQHF. In DNA, the CDR3 is TGTGTCAGCAGCGCGGCGGACAGGGGAGGGAGCAATCAGTCCCAGCATTTT.

Many counts were recorded for this clonotype. V usage is TRBV28 and J usage is TRBJ2-7; D not certain. Germline-derived CDR1 and CDR2 are MDHEN and SYDVKM. CDR3 size: 13 residues. V lost 7 bases and J 2 bases, leaving 12 bases between the germline ends. CDR3 DNA sequence: TGTGCCAGCACCTCGGGCACAACCTACGAGCAGTACTTC. Encoded protein: CASTSGTTYEQYF. Complete variable domain (other parts from reference TRBV28 and TRBJ2-7): DVKVTQSSRYLVKRTGEKVFLECVQDMDHENMFWYRQDPGLGLRLIYFSYDVKMKEKGDIPEGYSVSREKKERFSLILESASTNQTSMYLCASTSGTTYEQYFGPGTRLTVT.

In this sample, this clonotype turned up many times. This sequence joins TRBV6-1 and TRBJ2-1; 7 bases align to TRBD2. The CDR3 is 20 amino acids. Germline-derived CDR1 and CDR2 are MNHNS and SASEGT. V shed 0 bases and J 4 bases; nucleotides not matched to a gene: 18. CDR3 bases: TGTGCCAGCAGTGAAGCGCGGGGGACCCCAGGTCTTAAACGGTACAATGAGCAGTTCTTC. Its protein product is CASSEARGTPGLKRYNEQFF.

About this clonotype itself: A much larger clonotype is one base distant, so this may be a read error. This rearrangement joins TRBV24-1 to TRBJ2-3; maybe TRBD2 (5 bases). CDR1 is KGHDR and CDR2 is SFDVKD in the germline V gene. Trimming cost V 3 bases and J 5 bases, with 14 bases left between them. This CDR3 has 15 residues. This CDR3 reads CATSDNRAGQDTQYF. In nucleotides, the CDR3 is TGTGCCACCAGTGATAATAGGGCGGGTCAAGATACGCAGTATTTT.

This clonotype was seen once. Possible read error: a much larger clone is one base away. The rearrangement uses TRBV4-1 and TRBJ2-5, with 7 bases that match TRBD2. The CDR3 spans 14 residues. CDR1 is MGHRA, CDR2 YSYEKL, per germline. The CDR3 DNA reads as TGCGCCAGCAGCCCCGGGACTATTCAAGCGACCCAGTACTTC. Translated, it gives CASSPGTIQATQYF.

A note on this clonotype: A junction boundary mismatches the germline segment, possibly from a read error. This chain connects TRBV11-2 to TRBJ2-1; D may match TRBD1 or TRBD2 (5 bases each). The V gene's germline CDR1 is SGHAT and CDR2 FQNNGV. The CDR3 contains 15 residues. DNA of the CDR3: TGTGCCAGCAGTTTAGAGGGGAGTCTCCACAATGTGCAGTTCTTC. It specifies CASSLEGSLHNVQFF.

About this clonotype itself: The final CDR3 position lacks the conserved phenylalanine or tryptophan, pointing to a likely read error. J is TRBJ1-5 and V is TRBV12-3 or TRBV12-4, with D possibly being TRBD1 (5 bases). This CDR3 has 13 amino acids. The CDR3 spells CVSSLAGRQPQHS. In DNA, the CDR3 is TGTGTCAGCAGCTTGGCGGGACGGCAGCCCCAGCATTCT.

This clonotype was seen a few times. The conserved phenylalanine or tryptophan normally closing the CDR3 is absent here, so this likely arose from a read error. The chain combines TRBV29-1 with TRBJ2-7; perhaps TRBD1 as D (6 bases). Germline V gene sequence: CDR1 SQVTM, CDR2 ANQGSEA. CDR3 length: 14 amino acids. The CDR3 nucleotides are TGCAGCGTTGTGAGGGGGACCAATTCCTGCGAGCAGTACCTC. It codes for CSVVRGTNSCEQYL.

Ten or more counts support this clonotype. This chain joins TRBV11-2 and TRBJ2-1, with 9 bases matching TRBD2. The trim removed 5 bases at V and 4 bases at J, leaving 15 bases unmatched. Germline loops: CDR1 SGHAT, CDR2 FQNNGV. The CDR3 sequence is 18 residues long. In DNA, the CDR3 is TGTGCCAGCAGCCCTCGATTAGCGGGAGTTGGACCTTACAATGAGCAGTTCTTC. Residues: CASSPRLAGVGPYNEQFF.

With regard to this clonotype: The junction and the germline gene differ at one end; a read error may be behind it. J is TRBJ2-1 and V is TRBV24-1; 7 bases line up with TRBD2. CDR3 length: 16 residues. The germline V gene encodes CDR1 KGHDR and CDR2 SFDVKD. The chain's CDR3 is CASSGGGQGRYNEQFF. The CDR3 region has the DNA TGTGCCTCCAGTGGGGGAGGGCAGGGTCGTTACAATGAGCAGTTCTTC.

On this clonotype itself: A junction boundary mismatches the germline segment, possibly from a read error. This sequence joins TRBV4-1 and TRBJ2-5; D not resolved. The CDR3 is 14 residues long. CDR1 and CDR2 (germline): MGHRA, YSYEKL. The CDR3 here is CASSQSLEEETQYF. For the CDR3, the DNA is TGTGCCAGCAGCCAGAGCCTCGAAGAAGAGACCCAGTACTTC.

The gene calls are TRBV12-3 or TRBV12-4 and TRBJ2-7, with 7 nucleotides matching TRBD1. This CDR3 region has 14 residues. Unmatched junction bases numbered 15, after V lost 6 bases and J lost 10 bases. CDR3 sequence: CASSRWDSQEAQYF. The CDR3 DNA sequence: TGTGCCAGCAGCCGGTGGGACAGCCAAGAGGCCCAGTACTTC.

In the case of this clonotype: Given the absence of the conserved phenylalanine or tryptophan at the CDR3 end, a read error is likely. The V gene is TRBV6-5, the J gene TRBJ2-1; D is uncertain. The CDR3 length is 13 residues. Germline assignment: CDR1 MNHEY and CDR2 SVGAGI. Written as DNA, the CDR3 is TGTGCCAGCAATTACCCTATCAGTAATGAGCAGTTCCTC. Its protein is CASNYPISNEQFL.

This clonotype came up once. A read error may produce the germline difference seen at one junction end. The chain couples TRBV11-2 to TRBJ2-2; D gene uncertain. CDR1 is SGHAT and CDR2 is FQNNGV in the germline V gene. The CDR3 runs 15 residues. The CDR3 is CASSSLRSGIGELSF. The CDR3 coding sequence is TGTGCCAGCAGCTCGCTACGATCAGGCATTGGCGAGCTGTCTTTT.

Comments on this clonotype: At one boundary the junction diverges from the germline segment, which might be a read error. V and J are TRBV5-6 and TRBJ1-2; no clear D. The CDR3 is 15 residues long. The germline V gene has CDR1 SGHDT and CDR2 YYEEEE. CDR3 nucleotide sequence: TGTGCCGGCAGCTTGGTCGGTGGCGTGGACTATGACTACACCTTC. Amino acid sequence: CAGSLVGGVDYDYTF.